One sample yielded the 30 T cell receptor beta chains listed below, sequenced in a study of cytomegalovirus exposure and HLA in healthy donors. 60 Vbeta and 13 Jbeta primers were used in PCR. This table comes from immunoSEQ multiplex PCR, and its TCRdb copy is limited to in-frame clones, with some not included. The table lists under 150,000 clones, more than 80% of them singletons. The specimen was PBMCs. These receptors originate from a young woman in good health and CMV-seropositive.

The J gene is TRBJ1-2, the V gene TRBV19; 7 nucleotides agree with TRBD1. The V and J ends lost 6 bases and 4 bases, in that order; junction bases with no gene match: 8. The CDR3 is made up of 14 amino acids. Germline V gene sequence: CDR1 LNHDA, CDR2 SQIVND (reference sequence). The CDR3 loop is CASSPRQGGYGYTF. CDR3 nucleotide sequence: TGTGCCAGTAGCCCCCGACAGGGCGGCTATGGCTACACCTTC.

The rearrangement joins TRBV4-1 to TRBJ2-7; TRBD1 agrees at 7 bases. This CDR3 comprises 16 residues. Germline V gives CDR1 MGHRA, CDR2 YSYEKL. V shed 1 base, J shed 0 bases, and the junction held 6 bases outside the gene matches. The CDR3 reads CASSQAGRGSSYEQYF. The CDR3 bases are TGCGCCAGCAGCCAAGCGGGCAGGGGGAGCTCCTACGAGCAGTACTTC.

The chain has TRBV4-2 and TRBJ1-1; D is possibly TRBD1 (5 bases). CDR1 is LGHNA and CDR2 is YNFKEQ in the germline V gene. Between the trimmed V and J ends, which lost 0 bases and 3 bases, there was a span of 11 bases. The CDR3 sequence is 15 residues long. The CDR3 DNA sequence: TGTGCCAGCAGCCAAGACGGCAGGGTGGACACTGAAGCTTTCTTT. It codes for CASSQDGRVDTEAFF.

The CDR3: CASSEGSGGETQYF. CDR3 coding DNA: TGTGCCAGCAGTGAAGGGAGCGGGGGGGAGACCCAGTACTTC. The chain uses TRBV2 and TRBJ2-5, with 9 bases lining up with TRBD2. V lost 1 base and J lost 5; bases outside the gene matches: 2. The CDR3 covers 14 residues. In germline, CDR1 is SNHLY, CDR2 FYNNEI.

This clone was recorded only once. The chain carries TRBV2 and TRBJ2-1; 8 bases map to TRBD2. Trimming cost V 10 bases and J 8 bases; bases outside gene matches: 19. The CDR3 consists of 16 residues. The germline V gene has CDR1 SNHLY and CDR2 FYNNEI. CDR3 in DNA: TGTGCCACCGAGACCCCCGGGACTAGTGGCTTCGATGAGCAGTTCTTC. This gives the protein CATETPGTSGFDEQFF. Full variable domain (outside the CDR3, taken from reference TRBV2 and TRBJ2-1): EPEVTQTPSHQVTQMGQEVILRCVPISNHLYFYWYRQILGQKVEFLVSFYNNEISEKSEIFDDQFSVERPDGSNFTLKIRSTKLEDSAMYFCATETPGTSGFDEQFFGPGTRLTVL.

The gene calls are TRBV7-2 and TRBJ2-1; D is possibly TRBD2 (6 bases). This CDR3 has 13 amino acids. Germline V gene lookup returns CDR1 SGHTA and CDR2 FQGNSA. Trimming took 1 base from V and 6 from J, leaving 7 bases between them. The CDR3 sequence: CASSLVTSNEQFF. CDR3 bases: TGTGCCAGCAGCTTAGTGACTAGCAATGAGCAGTTCTTC.

The chain is built from TRBV27 and TRBJ1-1, with 7 bases fitting TRBD1. The germline gives CDR1 MNHEY, CDR2 SMNVEV (reference sequence). The CDR3 runs to 15 residues. The V segment lost 7 bases and the J segment 1 base; nucleotides outside the gene matches: 9. The CDR3 sequence is CASKGWGQKNTEAFF. The CDR3 DNA sequence: TGTGCCAGCAAGGGCTGGGGACAGAAGAACACTGAAGCTTTCTTT.

This CDR3 reads CASSLPGGNQPQHF. CDR3 nucleotide sequence: TGTGCCAGCAGCTTGCCGGGGGGTAATCAGCCCCAGCATTTT. The rearrangement uses TRBV5-8 and TRBJ1-5, with TRBD1 as a possible D gene (5 bases). Germline V gene lookup returns CDR1 SGHTS and CDR2 YDEGEE. The CDR3 has 14 amino acids. With 1 base removed from V and 4 bases from J, the gap between germline ends came to 9 bases.

This chain links TRBV10-3 with TRBJ2-1; 9 bases map to TRBD1. Germline CDR1 and CDR2: ENHRY and SYGVKD. V gave up 2 bases and J gave up 6 bases; unmatched junction bases: 8. This CDR3 contains 16 residues. This CDR3 reads CAISERWDREGNEQFF. CDR3 sequence (DNA): TGTGCCATCAGTGAGCGATGGGACAGGGAGGGCAATGAGCAGTTCTTC.

The chain couples TRBV18 to TRBJ1-1; a weak D match, TRBD1 (6 bases). Germline V gene sequence: CDR1 KGHSH, CDR2 LQKENI. The length of the CDR3 is 14 residues. V lost 6 bases and J lost 1, with 12 bases in between. This CDR3 is CASSSTGSNTEAFF. CDR3 in DNA: TGTGCCAGCTCCTCGACAGGTTCGAACACTGAAGCTTTCTTT.

The chain recombines TRBV10-1 with TRBJ1-5, with a tentative D call TRBD1 (6 bases). Germline loops: CDR1 WNHNN, CDR2 SYGVQD (reference sequence). The CDR3 extends over 17 amino acids. V lost 2 bases and J lost 0, with 14 bases in between. DNA for the CDR3: TGCGCCAGCAGTGAGGGGGGCGGACTCTATAGCAATCAGCCCCAGCATTTT. This codes for CASSEGGGLYSNQPQHF.

This rearrangement joins TRBV12-2 to TRBJ2-5; the D call of TRBD2 is as the table states it, not checked on the DNA. TRBV12-2 is recorded as a pseudogene. The CDR3 runs 17 residues. Here the CDR3 reads CASRSRCDRLYQETQYF. For the CDR3, the DNA is TGTGCAAGTCGCTCCCGGTGCGATCGTCTTTACCAAGAGACCCAGTACTTC.

The rearrangement uses TRBV27 and TRBJ1-3; 7 bases map to TRBD1. The CDR3 sequence is 19 residues long. CDR1 is MNHEY and CDR2 is SMNVEV in the germline V gene (reference sequence). Trimming removed 6 bases from V and 9 bases from J; junction bases left unmatched: 26. The CDR3 DNA is TGTGCCAGCAGCCCCTTGACCCCCCGGGACAGAGAGGCCTGGGGCACCATATATTTT. This gives the protein CASSPLTPRDREAWGTIYF.

This clone was picked up one time. The chain joins TRBV5-1 to TRBJ2-5; D perhaps matches TRBD1 (6 bases). Trimming removed 0 bases at V and 5 bases at J, with 11 bases between. This CDR3 has 14 amino acids. CDR1 is SGHRS and CDR2 is YFSETQ in the germline V gene. The CDR3 DNA reads as TGCGCCAGCAGCTTGGAAGGGGGTGGGGAGACCCAGTACTTC. Protein: CASSLEGGGETQYF. Full variable domain (rest looked up from reference TRBV5-1 and TRBJ2-5): KAGVTQTPRYLIKTRGQQVTLSCSPISGHRSVSWYQQTPGQGLQFLFEYFSETQRNKGNFPGRFSGRQFSNSRSEMNVSTLELGDSALYLCASSLEGGGETQYFGPGTRLLVL.

Comments on this clone: Other DNA sequences in this sample translate to the same CDR3. The rearrangement joins TRBV7-3 to TRBJ1-1, with a possible D match to TRBD1 (5 bases). The CDR3 is 14 amino acids. V was pared by 5 bases and J by 1 base, with 11 bases between. Germline V lookup: CDR1 SGHTA, CDR2 FQGTGA. The CDR3 is CASSAGGGNTEAFF. CDR3 DNA: TGTGCCAGCAGCGCGGGCGGGGGGAACACTGAAGCTTTCTTT.

The chain is built from TRBV5-4 and TRBJ2-1; TRBD2 might be the D (5 bases). Deletions cut 3 bases from V and 4 bases from J, with 17 bases between. Germline V gene sequence: CDR1 SGHNT, CDR2 YYREEE (reference sequence). The CDR3 contains 16 residues. For the CDR3, the DNA is TGTGCCAGCAGCTCACTCGGATGGACTCCGTACAATGAGCAGTTCTTC. Its translation: CASSSLGWTPYNEQFF.

CDR3 in amino acids: CASRPGQTPYEQYF. CDR3 DNA sequence: TGCGCCAGCAGGCCGGGACAGACTCCCTACGAGCAGTACTTC. J is TRBJ2-7 and V is TRBV5-1; 7 bases are shared with TRBD1. The CDR3 consists of 14 residues. Germline CDR1 is SGHRS and CDR2 is YFSETQ. Unmatched junction bases numbered 7, after V lost 5 bases and J lost 2 bases.

This chain connects TRBV28 to TRBJ2-2; 15 bases are a match to TRBD2. Germline CDR1 is MDHEN and CDR2 is SYDVKM. This CDR3 region has 17 residues. Unmatched junction bases numbered 6, after V lost 5 bases and J lost 5 bases. CDR3 nucleotides: TGTGCCAGCAGTCATGGGGGGACTAGCGGGAGGACCGGGGAGCTGTTTTTT. It encodes CASSHGGTSGRTGELFF.

This clone has more than one count but fewer than ten. V is TRBV28 and J is TRBJ1-1; TRBD1 matches 12 bases. The CDR3 covers 18 residues. Germline CDR1 MDHEN, CDR2 SYDVKM. Trimming took 1 base from V and 0 from J; bases not matched to a gene: 6. The CDR3 nucleotides read TGTGCCAGCAGTTTATATAGTGGGACAGGGGGCGTGAACACTGAAGCTTTCTTT. This sequence encodes CASSLYSGTGGVNTEAFF.

In nucleotides, the CDR3 is TGTGCCAGCAGTAGTCCGGGACAGGGGGAGGACTATGGCTACACCTTC. Translation gives CASSSPGQGEDYGYTF. The rearrangement joins TRBV28 to TRBJ1-2; 11 positions match TRBD1. There are 16 residues in the CDR3. The V and J ends lost 5 bases and 3 bases, in that order; junction bases with no gene match: 8. Germline values: CDR1 MDHEN, CDR2 SYDVKM.

The chain employs TRBV4-1 and TRBJ2-1; TRBD2 is a possible D gene (7 bases). The germline CDR1 and CDR2 sequences are MGHRA and YSYEKL. This CDR3 comprises 15 residues. The germline V and J ends were trimmed by 0 bases and 9 bases, with 15 bases remaining between them. This chain's CDR3 is CASSQDRGGATEQFF. CDR3 DNA sequence: TGCGCCAGCAGCCAAGATCGTGGGGGGGCCACTGAGCAGTTCTTC.

The rearrangement joins TRBV6-5 to TRBJ2-7; D ambiguous. The germline V gene has CDR1 MNHEY and CDR2 SVGAGI. This CDR3 is 12 amino acids long. The V end lost 2 bases, the J end lost 6 bases, and 8 bases lay between the germline ends. The CDR3 nucleotides are TGTGCCAGCAGTTACGCCCCGGGCGAGCAGTACTTC. It specifies CASSYAPGEQYF.

V gene TRBV28 combines with J gene TRBJ2-3; the match to TRBD2 covers 9 bases. Germline CDR1 is MDHEN and CDR2 is SYDVKM. CDR3 length equals 15 residues. J was trimmed by 5 bases and V by 3 bases; bases with no gene match: 6. In DNA form, the CDR3 reads TGTGCCAGCAGTTTCTTAGCGGGGGATGTAGATACGCAGTATTTT. This encodes CASSFLAGDVDTQYF.

About this clone: One junction end does not reproduce the germline sequence, and a read error may be involved. This sample also contains other DNA sequences that code for the same CDR3. The rearrangement uses TRBV2 and TRBJ1-2, with no clear D. Germline V gives CDR1 SNHLY, CDR2 FYNNEI. This CDR3 has 17 amino acids. Here the CDR3 DNA reads TGCGCCAGCAGTCCCCCGCTGGCAGGCTACTCTAACTATGGCTACACCTTC. This gives the protein CASSPPLAGYSNYGYTF.

This chain connects TRBV6-5 to TRBJ2-7, with 9 bases fitting TRBD1. CDR3 size: 12 residues. The V gene end was trimmed by 10 bases and the J gene end by 3 bases; junction bases not matched to a gene: 4. Germline values: CDR1 MNHEY, CDR2 SVGAGI. This CDR3 is CAIGDRDYEQYF. DNA of the CDR3: TGTGCCATAGGGGACAGGGACTACGAGCAGTACTTC.

The chain recombines TRBV28 with TRBJ2-3, with D perhaps TRBD1 (5 bases). V dropped 1 base and J dropped 0 bases, with 8 bases sitting between them. Per the germline V gene, CDR1 is MDHEN and CDR2 is SYDVKM. The CDR3 runs to 15 residues. The CDR3 nucleotides are TGTGCCAGCAGTTTATTGGGGCCCAGCACAGATACGCAGTATTTT. This encodes CASSLLGPSTDTQYF.

The chain is built from TRBV5-1 and TRBJ2-5, with TRBD2 as a possible D gene (5 bases). The J call is uncertain, as TRBJ2-7 better fits the DNA end. Looked up from germline, CDR1 is SGHRS and CDR2 is YFSETQ. The CDR3 extends over 16 amino acids. CDR3 nucleotide sequence: TGCGCCAGCAACCCGATAGCCGGCGGGTGGAGCGACGAGCAGTACTTC. Protein: CASNPIAGGWSDEQYF.

V usage is TRBV5-1 and J usage is TRBJ2-7, with 11 bases identical to TRBD1. The CDR3 consists of 13 residues. Per germline, CDR1 SGHRS and CDR2 YFSETQ. Trimming cost V 3 bases and J 9 bases; bases outside gene matches: 5. CDR3 amino acids: CASSSKGTGGQYF. The DNA of the CDR3 is TGCGCCAGCAGCTCGAAGGGGACAGGGGGGCAGTACTTC.

This clone showed up just a few times. The V and J genes are TRBV10-3 and TRBJ1-3, with a possible D match to TRBD1 (5 bases). V was cut by 0 bases and J by 0 bases, with 12 bases left in between. The CDR3 covers 17 residues. Germline lookup yields CDR1 ENHRY and CDR2 SYGVKD. The chain's CDR3 is CAISESLGGSSGNTIYF. The CDR3 coding sequence is TGTGCCATCAGTGAGTCCTTGGGGGGAAGCTCTGGAAACACCATATATTTT.

The chain combines TRBV29-1 with TRBJ1-2; maybe TRBD1 (5 bases). V lost 8 bases and J 8 bases, leaving 15 bases between the germline ends. CDR3 length equals 11 residues. The germline V gene encodes CDR1 SQVTM and CDR2 ANQGSEA. The CDR3 loop is CSLWSGRGYTF. The CDR3 nucleotides are TGCAGCCTTTGGTCAGGGCGCGGCTACACCTTC.